A single T cell receptor beta chain is shown here with its context. Germline CDR1 and CDR2: MNHEY and SVGEGT. The CDR3 contains 17 residues. The V and J ends lost 2 bases and 5 bases, in that order; junction bases with no gene match: 13. Original handling: How many nucleated cells were present was estimated from reference gene primer amplification. Produced via immunoSEQ multiplex PCR; TCRdb's table is partial and in-frame only. The D gene and trimming were derived from the DNA, and the V and J assignments and clone size from that table. The sample lists tens of thousands of clones, just over 70% seen once, with approximately 51% in the top ten. Everyone who took part was roughly 18 to 95 years old, and they came from about 23 US areas. These data are taken from a study of blood T cell repertoires in COVID-19. As for the study in general: Acute-phase and convalescent COVID-19 samples originated in the United States, Italy and Spain.

The receptor was isolated from a woman aged 60-75 years who had been exposed to COVID-19. V gene TRBV6-2 or TRBV6-3 combines with J gene TRBJ2-3; TRBD2 matches 7 bases. The sample taken for sequencing was PBMCs or T cells enriched from blood (not recorded which). The CDR3 is CASSYGFEGGSEDTQYF. The DNA of the CDR3 is TGTGCCAGCAGTTACGGGTTCGAGGGAGGGTCGGAAGATACGCAGTATTTT.